The 24 T cell receptor beta chains listed next were all sequenced from one sample in a study of T-cell reconstitution after alpha-beta-depleted transplantation in children (dated by TCRdb to the mid-2010s). The library was obtained by PCR. The sequencing machine was an Illumina HiSeq 2500. To normalize quantification of the TCRbeta repertoire, the TCR libraries were built with molecular barcoding that relied on unique molecular identifiers. TCRdb reanalyzed the raw reads on its own, using fastp at Q25 for trimming and MiXCR for clone calling, and kept in-frame beta chains. Rows merge per CDR3 protein into single entries with the most common DNA and genes. The sample includes hundreds of thousands of distinct CDR3 sequences, with roughly 17% observed a single time. Of the sample, approximately 1.1% falls within the top ten clones. The material sequenced was PBMCs from the stem cell graft donor, taken from the stem cell graft. These receptor sequences come from a human donor who donated a stem cell graft to a child with acute myeloid leukemia.

The rearrangement links TRBV12-3 or TRBV12-4 to TRBJ2-7; D unresolved. Trimming shortened V by 5 bases and J by 0 bases, and 11 bases separated the two germline ends. The CDR3 loop spans 14 amino acids. DNA for the CDR3: TGTGCCAGCAGTCAGACTTGGAGCTCCTACGAGCAGTACTTC. It specifies CASSQTWSSYEQYF.

This clonotype was seen ten or more times. The chain uses TRBV20-1 and TRBJ1-1; 7 bases match TRBD1. V was pared by 6 bases and J by 2 bases, with 12 bases of the junction left unmatched. From germline, CDR1 is DFQATT and CDR2 SNEGSKA (reference sequence). The CDR3 is 15 residues long. The CDR3 loop is CSALTGLGENTEAFF. The CDR3 region has the DNA TGCAGTGCCCTGACAGGGTTGGGAGAAAACACTGAAGCTTTCTTT.

This clonotype was found many times. This chain uses TRBV20-1 with TRBJ2-7, with TRBD1 identical over 9 bases. Trimming at V came to 7 bases and at J to 1 base, leaving 8 bases not matched to a gene. Per germline, CDR1 DFQATT and CDR2 SNEGSKA (reference sequence). CDR3 length: 14 residues. CDR3 region: CSVYRDRASYEQYV. CDR3 bases: TGCAGTGTCTACCGGGACAGGGCGTCCTACGAGCAGTACGTC.

Ten or more counts support this clonotype. The chain uses TRBV5-5 and TRBJ1-6; TRBD1 is a possible D gene (6 bases). Germline CDR1 reads SGHKS; CDR2 reads YYEKEE (reference sequence). V lost 0 bases and J 10 bases, leaving 20 bases between the germline ends. CDR3 length: 17 residues. CDR3 sequence reads: CASSLEDRSLNWSPLHF. Here the CDR3 DNA reads TGTGCCAGCAGCTTGGAGGACAGATCCCTGAATTGGTCACCCCTCCACTTT. The complete variable domain, with remaining parts taken from reference TRBV5-5 and TRBJ1-6, reads DAGVTQSPTHLIKTRGQQVTLRCSPISGHKSVSWYQQVLGQGPQFIFQYYEKEERGRGNFPDRFSARQFPNYSSELNVNALLLGDSALYLCASSLEDRSLNWSPLHFGNGTRLTVT.

J is TRBJ2-2 and V is TRBV12-3 or TRBV12-4; 8 bases match TRBD1. Unmatched junction bases numbered 7, after V lost 9 bases and J lost 7 bases. The CDR3 runs 13 residues. This chain's CDR3 is CASFSGGHGELFF. In DNA form, the CDR3 reads TGTGCCAGTTTTTCAGGGGGCCACGGGGAGCTGTTTTTT.

The sample holds many counts of this clonotype. The chain uses TRBV20-1 and TRBJ1-1; D may be TRBD1 (5 bases). Germline V gene lookup returns CDR1 DFQATT and CDR2 SNEGSKA (reference sequence). This CDR3 is built from 11 residues. For the CDR3, the DNA is TGCAAATTCGGGGGGAACACTGAAGCTTTCTTT. Translated, it gives CKFGGNTEAFF.

This chain joins TRBV4-1 and TRBJ2-1; 13 positions match TRBD2. Unmatched junction bases numbered 8, after V lost 4 bases and J lost 8 bases. The germline V gene encodes CDR1 MGHRA and CDR2 YSYEKL. The CDR3 has 16 amino acids. CDR3 nucleotide sequence: TGCGCCAGCAGCCTCTTAACTAGCGGGGGGGCCCATGAGCAGTTCTTC. Translation: CASSLLTSGGAHEQFF.

This clonotype occurred many times. V usage is TRBV5-6 and J usage is TRBJ2-1, with 7 positions matching TRBD2. V lost 2 bases and J lost 9; bases outside the gene matches: 8. The CDR3 is made up of 14 amino acids. Germline V gene lookup returns CDR1 SGHDT and CDR2 YYEEEE. The CDR3 loop is CASSLGSGRGEQFF. For the CDR3, the DNA is TGTGCCAGCAGCTTAGGGTCGGGGAGGGGTGAGCAGTTCTTC.

The chain carries TRBV7-9 and TRBJ2-7; D is possibly TRBD1 (5 bases). The CDR3 extends over 14 amino acids. V lost 5 bases to trimming and J lost 4 bases, with 15 bases between them. Germline CDR1 reads SEHNR; CDR2 reads FQNEAQ (reference sequence). CDR3 in DNA: TGTGCCAGCAGCCTCGTAGGGGATGAATACGAGCAGTACTTC. This encodes CASSLVGDEYEQYF.

This clonotype has ten or more counts. The chain's CDR3 is CASSLPERVTTDTQYF. CDR3 coding DNA: TGCGCCAGCAGCTTGCCGGAGAGGGTGACCACAGATACGCAGTATTTT. The chain combines TRBV5-1 with TRBJ2-3; D might be TRBD2 (5 bases). The germline V and J ends were trimmed by 1 base and 2 bases, with 14 bases remaining between them. Germline assignment: CDR1 SGHRS and CDR2 YFSETQ. The CDR3 runs 16 residues.

This chain connects TRBV28 to TRBJ2-1; TRBD1 agrees at 7 bases. The germline V gene encodes CDR1 MDHEN and CDR2 SYDVKM. Trimming removed 7 bases from V and 6 bases from J; junction bases left unmatched: 6. The CDR3 totals 13 residues. DNA for the CDR3: TGTGCCAGCAAACAGGGGCACAGCAATGAGCAGTTCTTC. This codes for CASKQGHSNEQFF.

This chain's CDR3 is CASSSYSYGYTF. In nucleotides, the CDR3 is TGTGCCAGCAGCTCCTACAGCTATGGCTACACCTTC. The V gene is TRBV9, the J gene TRBJ1-2; D not resolved. The length of the CDR3 is 12 residues. The germline V and J ends were trimmed by 4 bases and 4 bases, with 8 bases remaining between them. Germline values: CDR1 SGDLS, CDR2 YYNGEE.

This clonotype was picked up a small number of times. The chain links TRBV7-9 to TRBJ2-5; no definite D call. V gave up 3 bases and J gave up 4 bases, with 9 bases separating them. CDR1 SEHNR and CDR2 FQNEAQ come from the germline V gene (reference sequence). This CDR3 is built from 13 residues. CDR3: CASSFRLAETQYF. CDR3 in DNA: TGTGCCAGCAGCTTTCGTCTCGCAGAGACCCAGTACTTC.

This clonotype has a count of ten or more. The rearrangement uses TRBV20-1 and TRBJ1-5, with D maybe TRBD1 (6 bases). The ends were cut back, 5 bases at V and 0 bases at J, with 11 bases in the middle. The CDR3 runs 14 residues. Germline V gene sequence: CDR1 DFQATT, CDR2 SNEGSKA (reference sequence). The CDR3 region is CSAAGTLSNQPQHF. CDR3 DNA: TGCAGTGCTGCCGGGACACTTAGCAATCAGCCCCAGCATTTT.

This clonotype was recorded at least ten times. The rearrangement joins TRBV12-3 or TRBV12-4 to TRBJ2-1, with D possibly called TRBD1 or TRBD2 (5 bases each). The CDR3 runs 12 residues. Trimming cost V 3 bases and J 11 bases, with 11 bases left between them. The CDR3 protein is CASSFIREKQFF. As DNA, the CDR3 is TGTGCCAGCAGTTTTATCAGGGAGAAGCAGTTCTTC.

This clonotype was seen repeatedly, ten times or more. The chain has TRBV10-3 and TRBJ2-7, with 8 bases lining up with TRBD2. The trim removed 10 bases at V and 7 bases at J, leaving 12 bases unmatched. This CDR3 is 13 amino acids long. CDR1 and CDR2 (germline): ENHRY, SYGVKD. The CDR3 nucleotides are TGTGCCACAAGGGGACTAGACGAGCAAGAGCAGTACGTC. Its protein is CATRGLDEQEQYV.

This clonotype has at least ten counts. This sequence joins TRBV20-1 and TRBJ1-6; the match to TRBD1 covers 7 bases. This CDR3 has 15 amino acids. Germline V gene data show CDR1 as DFQATT and CDR2 as SNEGSKA (reference sequence). With V trimmed by 0 bases and J by 5 bases, 4 bases remained unmatched. As DNA, the CDR3 is TGCAGTGCTAGAGATCCAGGGGGGGATAATTCACCCCTCCACTTT. Amino acid sequence: CSARDPGGDNSPLHF.

This clonotype was counted ten times or more. The J gene is TRBJ2-7, the V gene TRBV29-1; no definite D call. CDR3 length equals 10 residues. Germline V gene lookup returns CDR1 SQVTM and CDR2 ANQGSEA. Trimming pared 0 bases from V and 6 bases from J, leaving 3 bases between. The CDR3 nucleotides are TGCAGCGTTGAAGAAGGCGAGCAGTACTTC. This translates into CSVEEGEQYF.

This sequence joins TRBV2 and TRBJ2-4; D is uncertain. The V end was cut by 8 bases, the J end by 8 bases, with 16 bases between. CDR3 length: 13 amino acids. Germline CDR1 reads SNHLY; CDR2 reads FYNNEI. CDR3 protein: CASQLNPRHIQYF. CDR3 nucleotides: TGTGCCAGCCAGTTGAACCCGAGGCACATTCAGTACTTC.

Many counts were recorded for this clonotype. The chain combines TRBV5-5 with TRBJ1-2; a weak D match, TRBD1 (5 bases). The CDR3 loop spans 13 amino acids. Trimming removed 4 bases from V and 2 bases from J, with 9 bases in between. Germline loops: CDR1 SGHKS, CDR2 YYEKEE (reference sequence). CDR3 nucleotide sequence: TGTGCCAGCAGCGCGGGACTGAACTATGGCTACACCTTC. Translated: CASSAGLNYGYTF.

This clonotype was observed many times. The chain joins TRBV20-1 to TRBJ2-5; tentative D call: TRBD1 (6 bases). V was trimmed by 5 bases and J by 1 base, leaving 14 bases between them. Per the germline V gene, CDR1 is DFQATT and CDR2 is SNEGSKA (reference sequence). This CDR3 is built from 14 residues. CDR3 region: CSARPYRVQETQYF. CDR3 in DNA: TGCAGTGCTCGGCCTTACAGGGTCCAAGAGACCCAGTACTTC.

As concerns this clonotype: One base away lies a much larger clone, so this may be a sequencing read error. V is TRBV5-5 and J is TRBJ2-7; D remains ambiguous. Trimming took 3 bases from V and 3 from J, leaving 13 bases between them. The CDR3 sequence is 14 residues long. CDR1 and CDR2 (germline): SGHKS, YYEKEE (reference sequence). CDR3 in amino acids: CASSSGRPGYEQYF. In DNA form, the CDR3 reads TGTGCCAGCAGCTCCGGGCGGCCGGGCTACGAGCAGTACTTC.

This clonotype has only a few counts. This rearrangement joins TRBV6-1 to TRBJ1-1, with TRBD1 matching 7 bases. Trimming cost V 2 bases and J 1 base; bases outside gene matches: 1. The germline gives CDR1 MNHNS, CDR2 SASEGT. CDR3 size: 14 residues. CDR3: CASSEWDRNTEAFF. CDR3 sequence (DNA): TGTGCCAGCAGTGAATGGGACAGGAACACTGAAGCTTTCTTT.

This clonotype showed up just a few times. CDR3 DNA: TGCGCCAGCAGCTTGACAGGGGGGGAGACCGGGGAGCTGTTTTTT. Translation gives CASSLTGGETGELFF. The chain couples TRBV5-1 to TRBJ2-2; possibly TRBD1 for D (8 bases). Germline CDR1 SGHRS, CDR2 YFSETQ. The V and J ends lost 1 base and 5 bases respectively, with 12 bases between them. The length of the CDR3 is 15 residues.